One and the same sample provided the 17 T cell receptor beta chains below, sequenced in a study of cytomegalovirus exposure and HLA in healthy donors. In the PCR, 60 Vbeta and 13 Jbeta primers were used. The table came from immunoSEQ multiplex PCR; TCRdb's copy has only in-frame clones and leaves some out. The table records about 160,000 clones, about 79% of them present only once. Sequencing input: PBMCs. Receptor source: a man aged 50 or older in good health and CMV-seropositive.

Remarks on this clone: The sample holds other DNA sequences that translate to the same CDR3. The chain recombines TRBV19 with TRBJ1-1; unclear D gene. CDR1 and CDR2 from the germline V gene are LNHDA and SQIVND (reference sequence). V lost 3 bases to trimming and J lost 0 bases, with 5 bases between them. This CDR3 has 13 residues. The CDR3 protein is CASSISLNTEAFF. CDR3 DNA: TGTGCCAGTAGTATCTCTCTGAACACTGAAGCTTTCTTT.

The chain carries TRBV27 and TRBJ2-2; 9 bases are shared with TRBD1. V lost 5 bases, J lost 6 bases, and 10 bases stayed unmatched. The CDR3 runs 16 residues. From germline, CDR1 is MNHEY and CDR2 SMNVEV (reference sequence). Here the CDR3 reads CASSPLQGAKPGELFF. In DNA form, the CDR3 reads TGTGCCAGCAGTCCATTACAGGGGGCCAAGCCCGGGGAGCTGTTTTTT.

The chain has TRBV19 and TRBJ2-3; the match to TRBD2 covers 9 bases. This CDR3 spans 15 amino acids. J was trimmed by 6 bases and V by 1 base; bases with no gene match: 5. Germline V gene sequence: CDR1 LNHDA, CDR2 SQIVND (reference sequence). The DNA for the CDR3 is TGTGCCAGTAGTATAGGTAGCGGGGGCTTTGATACGCAGTATTTT. Translated: CASSIGSGGFDTQYF.

The gene calls are TRBV7-4 and TRBJ2-7, with 7 nucleotides matching TRBD1. The V gene end was trimmed by 5 bases and the J gene end by 4 bases; junction bases not matched to a gene: 8. This CDR3 contains 14 residues. The V gene's germline CDR1 is SGHVT and CDR2 SQSDAQ. The CDR3 region is CASSPTGVRYEQYF. The CDR3 coding sequence is TGTGCCAGCAGCCCCACAGGGGTGAGGTACGAGCAGTACTTC.

This clone showed up just once. The rearrangement links TRBV6-1 to TRBJ1-2; tentatively, D is TRBD1 (5 bases). V dropped 7 bases and J dropped 7 bases, with 13 bases sitting between them. This CDR3 comprises 12 residues. Looked up from germline, CDR1 is MNHNS and CDR2 is SASEGT. In DNA form, the CDR3 reads TGTGCCAGCATGCCGACCAGGGTTGGCTACACCTTC. Protein product: CASMPTRVGYTF.

Only one count was recorded for this clone. The rearrangement joins TRBV18 to TRBJ2-1; 8 bases align to TRBD2. Looked up from germline, CDR1 is KGHSH and CDR2 is LQKENI. The CDR3 covers 15 residues. V shed 6 bases and J 2 bases; nucleotides not matched to a gene: 6. CDR3 sequence: CASSGGREAYNEQFF. CDR3 DNA: TGTGCCAGCTCCGGAGGGCGGGAGGCCTACAATGAGCAGTTCTTC.

In DNA form, the CDR3 reads TGTGCCAGCAGTTATCCCAGTGGGACAGGTTATAGCAATCAGCCCCAGCATTTT. Encoded protein: CASSYPSGTGYSNQPQHF. The chain has TRBV2 and TRBJ1-5; 8 bases are a match to TRBD1. Germline values: CDR1 SNHLY, CDR2 FYNNEI. The J segment lost 0 bases and the V segment lost 5 bases, leaving 12 bases of the junction unmatched. The CDR3 loop spans 18 amino acids.

This clone showed up just once. One junction end disagrees with the germline gene, perhaps due to a read error. The chain carries TRBV7-7 and TRBJ2-5; TRBD2 matches 8 bases. The CDR3 runs to 14 residues. Germline V gives CDR1 SSHAT, CDR2 FNYEAQ (reference sequence). In DNA, the CDR3 is TGTGCTAGCAGCTCGGGACTAGGGGGAGAGACCCAGTACTTC. It yields the protein CASSSGLGGETQYF.

The chain couples TRBV6-5 to TRBJ2-3; D not certain. CDR1 and CDR2 from the germline V gene are MNHEY and SVGAGI. Trimming took off 0 bases at V and 3 bases at J, with 10 bases between the two ends. The CDR3 consists of 15 residues. CDR3 nucleotide sequence: TGTGCCAGCAGTTACTCTGCAGGAAATACAGATACGCAGTATTTT. Protein sequence: CASSYSAGNTDTQYF.

The chain joins TRBV7-3 to TRBJ2-3; TRBD2 matches 8 bases. Per the germline V gene, CDR1 is SGHTA and CDR2 is FQGTGA. The CDR3 has 14 residues. Germline trimming cut 1 base from V and 6 bases from J; bases unmatched to any gene: 3. The CDR3 region is CASSLNRLADTQYF. The CDR3 nucleotides read TGTGCCAGCAGCTTAAATCGACTAGCGGATACGCAGTATTTT.

V usage is TRBV10-2 and J usage is TRBJ2-5; perhaps TRBD2 as D (7 bases). The last part of the DNA fits TRBJ2-7 better; the J call may be wrong. This CDR3 contains 14 residues. Germline CDR1 WSHSY, CDR2 SAAADI. The CDR3 nucleotides read TGCGCCAGCAGTGAGCGGGGGGCCGGGGACGAGCAGTACTTC. This encodes CASSERGAGDEQYF.

The rearrangement links TRBV20-1 to TRBJ1-1; D remains ambiguous. The CDR3 sequence is 11 residues long. V lost 5 bases to trimming and J lost 9 bases, with 13 bases between them. Germline values: CDR1 DFQATT, CDR2 SNEGSKA (reference sequence). The CDR3 here is CSAPRGGKAFF. CDR3 bases: TGCAGTGCTCCCCGGGGAGGGAAAGCTTTCTTT.

This clone was counted a single time. The chain carries TRBV21-1 and TRBJ1-2; the D segment call TRBD1 is taken from the table without a DNA check. TRBV21-1 is a recognized pseudogene. The length of the CDR3 is 15 residues. CDR3 in DNA: TGTGCCAGCAGCAAATACCGGGACAGTTCATATGGCTACACCTTC. Protein product: CASSKYRDSSYGYTF.

Here the CDR3 reads CASSDRPTEAFF. The CDR3 bases are TGTGCCAGCAGCGACAGGCCCACTGAAGCTTTCTTT. The chain recombines TRBV7-9 with TRBJ1-1, with D maybe TRBD1 (6 bases). Germline V gene sequence: CDR1 SEHNR, CDR2 FQNEAQ (reference sequence). The V end was cut by 5 bases, the J end by 4 bases, with 8 bases between. The CDR3 covers 12 residues.

The V call is TRBV10-3, the J call TRBJ1-3; TRBD1 aligns across 7 bases. Germline lookup yields CDR1 ENHRY and CDR2 SYGVKD. After removal of 3 bases from V and 1 base from J, the junction contained 6 bases not matched to a gene. The CDR3 contains 16 residues. The CDR3 DNA is TGTGCCATCAGTGACTACTTGGGACAGTCTGGAAACACCATATATTTT. Translating it yields CAISDYLGQSGNTIYF.

The gene calls are TRBV19 and TRBJ1-5, with 7 bases identical to TRBD1. The CDR3 runs 15 residues. Trimming removed 6 bases from V and 7 bases from J; junction bases left unmatched: 12. CDR1 LNHDA and CDR2 SQIVND come from the germline V gene (reference sequence). The CDR3 DNA reads as TGTGCCAGTAGCCGGACTCAGGGGGTGGGGCAGCCCCAGCATTTT. Translation gives CASSRTQGVGQPQHF.

The rearrangement links TRBV15 to TRBJ1-6, with D possibly matching TRBD1 (5 bases). V was shortened by 6 bases and J by 7 bases, with 19 bases between the two germline ends. The CDR3 has 16 amino acids. Germline V lookup: CDR1 LNHNV, CDR2 YYDKDF (reference sequence). The CDR3 here is CATSPQGVLKNSPLHF. The CDR3 coding sequence is TGTGCCACCAGTCCTCAGGGTGTCCTCAAAAATTCACCCCTCCACTTT.